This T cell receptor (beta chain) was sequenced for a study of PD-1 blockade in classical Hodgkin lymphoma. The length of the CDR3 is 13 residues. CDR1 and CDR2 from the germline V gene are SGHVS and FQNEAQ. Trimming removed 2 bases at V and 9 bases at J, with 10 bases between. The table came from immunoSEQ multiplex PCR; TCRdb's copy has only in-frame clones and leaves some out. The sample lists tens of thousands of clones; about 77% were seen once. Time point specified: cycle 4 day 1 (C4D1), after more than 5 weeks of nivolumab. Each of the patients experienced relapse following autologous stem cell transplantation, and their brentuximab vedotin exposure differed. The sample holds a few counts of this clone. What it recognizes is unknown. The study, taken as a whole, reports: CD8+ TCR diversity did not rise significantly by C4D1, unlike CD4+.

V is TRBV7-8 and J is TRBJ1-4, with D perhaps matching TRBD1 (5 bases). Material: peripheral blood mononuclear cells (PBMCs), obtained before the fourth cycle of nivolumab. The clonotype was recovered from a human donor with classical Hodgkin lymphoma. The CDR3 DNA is TGTGCCAGCAGCTTATTGGTGGGGCAAAAACTGTTTTTT. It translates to CASSLLVGQKLFF.